This T cell receptor beta chain was retrieved from a study of shared clonotypes between healthy human individuals. General study findings and limits: Depth of sequencing was expected to influence donor clonotype sharing.

Concerning this clone itself: The antigen remains undetermined. At one end the junction does not follow the germline gene, possibly because of a read error.

Here immunoSEQ multiplex PCR was the method, and the copy in TCRdb shows in-frame clones only, minus some. The data show 1,100,000 or so clones, around 78% seen once. Looked up from germline, CDR1 is SGHRS and CDR2 is YFSETQ. The CDR3 is 15 residues long. The origin of this receptor is a man aged 18 to 30 in good health. Some clones in this sample may be carry-over from other donors' samples. The sequencing input was memory CD4+ T cells from PBMCs. The subset: CD45RA-negative fraction. The rearrangement links TRBV5-1 to TRBJ1-2, with a weak D call TRBD1 (6 bases). The CDR3, as DNA: TGTGCCAGCAGCCTACGACAGGTTAACCGCTATGGCTACACCTTC. Protein product: CASSLRQVNRYGYTF.